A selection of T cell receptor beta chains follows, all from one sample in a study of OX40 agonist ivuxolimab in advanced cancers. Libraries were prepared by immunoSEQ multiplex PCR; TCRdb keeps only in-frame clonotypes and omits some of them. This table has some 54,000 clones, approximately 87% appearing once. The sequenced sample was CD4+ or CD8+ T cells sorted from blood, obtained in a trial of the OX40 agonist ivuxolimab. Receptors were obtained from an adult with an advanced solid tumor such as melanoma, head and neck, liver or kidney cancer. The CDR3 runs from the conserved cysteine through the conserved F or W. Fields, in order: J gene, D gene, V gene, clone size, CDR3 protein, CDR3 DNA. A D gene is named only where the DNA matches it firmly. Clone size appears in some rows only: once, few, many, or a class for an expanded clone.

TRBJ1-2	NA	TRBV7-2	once	CASSPDRGNYYGYTF	TGTGCCAGCAGCCCAGATCGAGGGAATTACTATGGCTACACCTTC
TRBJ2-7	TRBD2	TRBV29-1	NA	CSTRLAGGYVQYF	TGCAGCACGCGACTAGCGGGGGGCTACGTGCAGTACTTC
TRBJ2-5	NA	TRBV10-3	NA	CAISESVGSPQETQYF	TGTGCCATCAGTGAGTCGGTGGGGTCCCCCCAAGAGACCCAGTACTTC
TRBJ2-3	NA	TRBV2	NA	CASSEGLSTDTQYF	TGTGCCAGCAGTGAAGGACTAAGCACAGATACGCAGTATTTT
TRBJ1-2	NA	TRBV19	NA	CASTKEGSNYGYTF	TGTGCCAGTACCAAGGAGGGATCCAACTATGGCTACACCTTC
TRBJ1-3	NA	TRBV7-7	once	CASSLSGNGNTIYF	TGTGCCAGCAGCTTATCGGGTAACGGGAACACCATATATTTT
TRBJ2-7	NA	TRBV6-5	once	CASRATGTYEQYF	TGTGCCAGCAGGGCGACAGGTACCTACGAGCAGTACTTC
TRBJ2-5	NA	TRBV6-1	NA	CASSEFETQYF	TGTGCCAGCAGTGAGTTTGAGACCCAGTACTTC
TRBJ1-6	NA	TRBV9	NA	CASSPASSYNSPLHF	TGTGCCAGCAGCCCCGCGAGCTCCTATAATTCACCCCTCCACTTT
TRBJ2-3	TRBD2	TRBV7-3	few	CASSQGLSTDTQYF	TGTGCCAGCAGCCAGGGACTAAGCACAGATACGCAGTATTTT
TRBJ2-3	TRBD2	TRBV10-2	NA	CASRLAGDYTDTQYF	TGCGCCAGCAGACTAGCGGGGGACTACACAGATACGCAGTATTTT
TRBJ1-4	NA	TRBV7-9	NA	CASRPTQGVGEKLFF	TGTGCCAGCAGGCCGACCCAGGGAGTGGGTGAAAAACTGTTTTTT
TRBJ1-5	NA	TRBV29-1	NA	CSGGDNNQPQHF	TGCAGCGGCGGGGACAACAATCAGCCCCAGCATTTT
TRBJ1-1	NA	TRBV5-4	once	CASSLEPGRPNTEAFF	TGTGCCAGCAGCTTGGAACCGGGACGCCCCAACACTGAAGCTTTCTTT
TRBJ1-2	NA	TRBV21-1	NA	CASSKDRDVFRGYTF	TGTGCCAGCAGCAAAGACCGGGACGTCTTCCGTGGCTACACCTTC
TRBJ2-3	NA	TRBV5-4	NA	CASSTPGGLDTQYF	TGTGCCAGCAGCACCCCAGGGGGGCTTGATACGCAGTATTTT
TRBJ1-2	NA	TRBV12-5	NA	CASGSDIRGHYGYTF	TGTGCTAGTGGTTCCGACATCAGGGGTCACTATGGCTACACCTTC